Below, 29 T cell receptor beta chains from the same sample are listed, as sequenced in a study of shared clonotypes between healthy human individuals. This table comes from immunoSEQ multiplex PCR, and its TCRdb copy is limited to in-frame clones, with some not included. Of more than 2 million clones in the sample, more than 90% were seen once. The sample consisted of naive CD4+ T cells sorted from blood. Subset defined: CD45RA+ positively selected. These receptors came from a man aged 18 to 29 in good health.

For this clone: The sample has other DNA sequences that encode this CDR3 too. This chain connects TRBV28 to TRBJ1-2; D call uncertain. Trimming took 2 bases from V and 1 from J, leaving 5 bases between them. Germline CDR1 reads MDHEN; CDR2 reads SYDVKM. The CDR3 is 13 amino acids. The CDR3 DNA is TGTGCCAGCAGTTTACGGGGTAACTATGGCTACACCTTC. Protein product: CASSLRGNYGYTF.

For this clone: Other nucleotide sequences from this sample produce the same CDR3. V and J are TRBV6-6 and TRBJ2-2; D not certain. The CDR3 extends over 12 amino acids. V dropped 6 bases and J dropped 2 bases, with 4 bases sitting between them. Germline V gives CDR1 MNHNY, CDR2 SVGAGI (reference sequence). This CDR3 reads CASSRNTGELFF. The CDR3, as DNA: TGTGCCAGCAGCCGTAACACCGGGGAGCTGTTTTTT.

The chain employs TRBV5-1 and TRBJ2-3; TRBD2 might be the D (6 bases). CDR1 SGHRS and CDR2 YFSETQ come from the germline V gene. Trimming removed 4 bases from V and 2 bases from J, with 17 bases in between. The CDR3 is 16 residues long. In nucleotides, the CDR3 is TGCGCCAGCAGCACCGCGAATAGCGGCTCCACAGATACGCAGTATTTT. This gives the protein CASSTANSGSTDTQYF.

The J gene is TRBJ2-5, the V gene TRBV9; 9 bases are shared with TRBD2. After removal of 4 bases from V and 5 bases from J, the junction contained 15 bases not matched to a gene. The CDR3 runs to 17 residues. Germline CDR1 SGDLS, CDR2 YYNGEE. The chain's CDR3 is CASSPAGGGASRETQYF. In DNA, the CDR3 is TGTGCCAGCAGCCCTGCGGGAGGGGGGGCCTCCCGGGAGACCCAGTACTTC.

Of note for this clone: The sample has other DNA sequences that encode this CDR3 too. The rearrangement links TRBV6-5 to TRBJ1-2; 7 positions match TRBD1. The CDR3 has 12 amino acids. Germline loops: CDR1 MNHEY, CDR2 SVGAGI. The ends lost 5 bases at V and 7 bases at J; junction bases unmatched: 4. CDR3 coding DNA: TGTGCCAGCAGTCGACAGGGAGGTGGCTACACCTTC. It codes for CASSRQGGGYTF.

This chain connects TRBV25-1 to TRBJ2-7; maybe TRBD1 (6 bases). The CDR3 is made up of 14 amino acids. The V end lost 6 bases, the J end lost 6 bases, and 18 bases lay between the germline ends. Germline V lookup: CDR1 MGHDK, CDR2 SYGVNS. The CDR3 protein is CASSFLPGQAEQYF. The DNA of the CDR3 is TGTGCCAGCAGCTTCCTTCCGGGACAAGCCGAGCAGTACTTC.

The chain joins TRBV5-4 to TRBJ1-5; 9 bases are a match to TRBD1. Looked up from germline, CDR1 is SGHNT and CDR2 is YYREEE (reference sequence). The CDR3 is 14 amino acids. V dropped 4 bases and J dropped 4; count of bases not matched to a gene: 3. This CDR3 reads CASSQGTGNQPQHF. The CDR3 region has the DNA TGTGCCAGCAGCCAAGGGACAGGGAATCAGCCCCAGCATTTT. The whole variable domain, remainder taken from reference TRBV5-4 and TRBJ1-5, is ETGVTQSPTHLIKTRGQQVTLRCSSQSGHNTVSWYQQALGQGPQFIFQYYREEENGRGNFPPRFSGLQFPNYSSELNVNALELDDSALYLCASSQGTGNQPQHFGDGTRLSIL.

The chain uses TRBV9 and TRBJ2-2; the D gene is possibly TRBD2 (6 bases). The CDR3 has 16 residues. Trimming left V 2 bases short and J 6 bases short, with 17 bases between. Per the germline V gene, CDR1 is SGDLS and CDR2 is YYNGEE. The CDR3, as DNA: TGTGCCAGCAGCGTTTGGGGGGACTCCCCTTCCGGGGAGCTGTTTTTT. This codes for CASSVWGDSPSGELFF.

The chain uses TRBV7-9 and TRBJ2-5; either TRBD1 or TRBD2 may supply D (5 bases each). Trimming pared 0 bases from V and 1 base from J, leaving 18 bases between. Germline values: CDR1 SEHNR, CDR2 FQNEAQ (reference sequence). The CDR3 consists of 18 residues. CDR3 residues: CASSLARVDTETQETQYF. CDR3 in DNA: TGTGCCAGCAGCTTAGCGCGGGTGGACACGGAAACCCAAGAGACCCAGTACTTC. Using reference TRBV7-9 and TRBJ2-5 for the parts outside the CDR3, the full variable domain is DTGVSQNPRHKITKRGQNVTFRCDPISEHNRLYWYRQTLGQGPEFLTYFQNEAQLEKSRLLSDRFSAERPKGSFSTLEIQRTEQGDSAMYLCASSLARVDTETQETQYFGPGTRLLVL.

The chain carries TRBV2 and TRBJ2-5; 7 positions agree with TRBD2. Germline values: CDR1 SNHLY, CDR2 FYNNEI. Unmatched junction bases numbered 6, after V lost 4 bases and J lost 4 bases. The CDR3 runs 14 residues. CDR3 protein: CASSVSGGRETQYF. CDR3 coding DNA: TGTGCCAGCAGTGTCTCGGGGGGAAGAGAGACCCAGTACTTC.

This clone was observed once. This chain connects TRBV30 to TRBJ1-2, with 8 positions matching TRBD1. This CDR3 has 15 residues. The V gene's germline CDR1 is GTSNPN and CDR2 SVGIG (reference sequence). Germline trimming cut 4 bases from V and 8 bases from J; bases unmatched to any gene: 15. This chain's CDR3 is CAWTRPGTGARGYTF. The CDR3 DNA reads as TGTGCCTGGACCCGACCCGGGACAGGAGCACGCGGCTACACCTTC.

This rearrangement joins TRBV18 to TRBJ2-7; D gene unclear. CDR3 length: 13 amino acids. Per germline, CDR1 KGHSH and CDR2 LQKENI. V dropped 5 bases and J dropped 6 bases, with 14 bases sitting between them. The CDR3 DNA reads TGTGCCAGCTCATCCGACACCCCAGGCGAGCAGTACTTC. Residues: CASSSDTPGEQYF.

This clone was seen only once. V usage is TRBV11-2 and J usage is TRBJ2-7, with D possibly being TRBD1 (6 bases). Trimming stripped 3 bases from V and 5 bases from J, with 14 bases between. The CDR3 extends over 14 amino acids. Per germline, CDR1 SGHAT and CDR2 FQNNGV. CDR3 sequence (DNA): TGTGCCAGCAGCTTTCTTTCTACAGGGAACGAGCAGTACTTC. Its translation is CASSFLSTGNEQYF.

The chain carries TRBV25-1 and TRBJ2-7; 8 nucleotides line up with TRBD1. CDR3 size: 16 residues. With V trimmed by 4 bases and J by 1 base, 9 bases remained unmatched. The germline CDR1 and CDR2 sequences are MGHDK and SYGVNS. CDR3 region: CASSGNSRGLSYEQYF. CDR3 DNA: TGTGCCAGCAGTGGAAATTCCAGGGGGCTTTCCTACGAGCAGTACTTC.

The CDR3 bases are TGCGCCAGCAGCCAAGAGACAGGGCTTCGGGAGACCCAGTACTTC. Translating gives CASSQETGLRETQYF. J is TRBJ2-5 and V is TRBV4-3; TRBD1 agrees at 7 bases. Germline values: CDR1 LGHNA, CDR2 YSLEER. The CDR3 spans 15 residues. V lost 0 bases, J lost 5 bases, and 6 bases stayed unmatched.

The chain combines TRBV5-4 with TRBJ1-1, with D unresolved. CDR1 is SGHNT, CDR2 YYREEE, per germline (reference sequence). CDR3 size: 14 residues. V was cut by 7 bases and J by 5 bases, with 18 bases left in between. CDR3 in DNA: TGTGCCAGCTCGGGCGAAGATTCGCGAACTGAAGCTTTCTTT. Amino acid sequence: CASSGEDSRTEAFF.

CDR3 coding DNA: TGCAGCGTTGTGCCAGACAACTCCTACGAGCAGTACTTC. It encodes CSVVPDNSYEQYF. The gene calls are TRBV29-1 and TRBJ2-7, with no clear D. CDR3 length: 13 amino acids. Germline V lookup: CDR1 SQVTM, CDR2 ANQGSEA. V was shortened by 4 bases and J by 0 bases, with 10 bases between the two germline ends.

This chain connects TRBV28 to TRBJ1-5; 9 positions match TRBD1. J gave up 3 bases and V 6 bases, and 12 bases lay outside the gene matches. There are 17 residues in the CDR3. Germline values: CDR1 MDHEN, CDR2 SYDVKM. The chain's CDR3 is CASRPTDRGFFNQPQHF. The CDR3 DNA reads TGTGCCAGCAGACCTACGGACAGGGGATTTTTCAATCAGCCCCAGCATTTT.

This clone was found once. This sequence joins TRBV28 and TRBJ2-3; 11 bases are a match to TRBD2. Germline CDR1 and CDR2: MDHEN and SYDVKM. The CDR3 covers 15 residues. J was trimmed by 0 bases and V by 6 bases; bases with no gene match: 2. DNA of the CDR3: TGTGCCAGCAGCACTAGCGGGGGAAGCACAGATACGCAGTATTTT. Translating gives CASSTSGGSTDTQYF.

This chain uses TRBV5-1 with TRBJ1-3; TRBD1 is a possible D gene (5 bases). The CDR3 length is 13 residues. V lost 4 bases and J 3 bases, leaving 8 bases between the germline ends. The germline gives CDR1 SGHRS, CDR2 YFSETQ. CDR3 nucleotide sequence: TGCGCCAGCAGCCTACAGGATGGAAACACCATATATTTT. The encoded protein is CASSLQDGNTIYF.

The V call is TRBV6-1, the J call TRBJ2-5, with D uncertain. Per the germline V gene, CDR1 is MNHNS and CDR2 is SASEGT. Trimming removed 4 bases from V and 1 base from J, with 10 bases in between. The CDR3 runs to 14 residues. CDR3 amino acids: CASSGHTIQETQYF. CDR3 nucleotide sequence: TGTGCCAGCAGTGGCCACACTATCCAAGAGACCCAGTACTTC.

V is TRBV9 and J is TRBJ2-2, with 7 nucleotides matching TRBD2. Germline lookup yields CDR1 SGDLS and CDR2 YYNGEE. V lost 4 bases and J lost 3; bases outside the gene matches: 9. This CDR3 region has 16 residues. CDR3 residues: CASSPRPGRDTGELFF. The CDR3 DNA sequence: TGTGCCAGCAGCCCCAGGCCGGGGAGGGACACCGGGGAGCTGTTTTTT.

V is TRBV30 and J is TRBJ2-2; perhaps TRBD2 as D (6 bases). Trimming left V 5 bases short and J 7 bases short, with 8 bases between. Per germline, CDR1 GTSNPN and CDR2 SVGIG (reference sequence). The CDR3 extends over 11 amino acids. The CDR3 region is CAWGEVGELFF. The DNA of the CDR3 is TGTGCCTGGGGGGAGGTCGGGGAGCTGTTTTTT.

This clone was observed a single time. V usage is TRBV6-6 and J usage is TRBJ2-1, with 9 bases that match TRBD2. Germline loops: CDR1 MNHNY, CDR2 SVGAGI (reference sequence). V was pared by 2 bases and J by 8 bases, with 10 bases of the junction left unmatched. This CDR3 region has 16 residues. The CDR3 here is CASSYLIGGGADEQFF. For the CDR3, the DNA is TGTGCCAGCAGTTACCTAATTGGCGGGGGGGCCGATGAGCAGTTCTTC.

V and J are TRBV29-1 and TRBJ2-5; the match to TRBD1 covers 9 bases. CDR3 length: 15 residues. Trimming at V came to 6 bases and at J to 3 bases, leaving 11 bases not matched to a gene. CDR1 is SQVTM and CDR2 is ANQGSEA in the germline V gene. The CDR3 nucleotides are TGCAGCGTCCTACCGGGACAGGGAAGGGAAGAGACCCAGTACTTC. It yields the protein CSVLPGQGREETQYF.

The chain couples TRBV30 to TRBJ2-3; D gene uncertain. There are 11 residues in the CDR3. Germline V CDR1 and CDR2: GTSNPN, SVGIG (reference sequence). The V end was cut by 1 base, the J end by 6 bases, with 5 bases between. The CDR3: CAWSAVDTQYF. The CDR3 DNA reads TGTGCCTGGAGTGCCGTTGATACGCAGTATTTT.

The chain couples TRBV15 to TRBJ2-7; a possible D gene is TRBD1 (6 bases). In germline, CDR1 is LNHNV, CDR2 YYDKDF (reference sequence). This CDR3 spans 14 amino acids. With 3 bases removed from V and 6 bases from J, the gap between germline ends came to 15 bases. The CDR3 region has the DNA TGTGCCACCAGCAGCATGACAGGTCCGGCCGAGCAGTACTTC. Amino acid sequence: CATSSMTGPAEQYF.

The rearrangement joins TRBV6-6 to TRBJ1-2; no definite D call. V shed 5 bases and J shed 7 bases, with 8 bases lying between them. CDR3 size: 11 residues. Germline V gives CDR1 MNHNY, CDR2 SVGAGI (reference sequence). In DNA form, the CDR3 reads TGTGCCAGCAGTCGCGTTTTTGGCTACACCTTC. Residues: CASSRVFGYTF.

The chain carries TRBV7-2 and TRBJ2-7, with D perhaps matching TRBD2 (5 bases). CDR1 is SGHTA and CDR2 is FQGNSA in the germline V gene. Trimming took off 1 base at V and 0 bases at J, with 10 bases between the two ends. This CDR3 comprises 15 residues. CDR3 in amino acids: CASSLVAGNSYEQYF. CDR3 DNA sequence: TGTGCCAGCAGCTTAGTGGCGGGTAACTCCTACGAGCAGTACTTC.